A selection of T cell receptor beta chains follows, all from one sample in a study of shared T cell receptors in the human thymus. TCRdb's table, derived via immunoSEQ multiplex PCR, lists solely in-frame clones and lacks some. The sample holds hundreds of thousands of clones, roughly 94% seen once. The sequencing input was thymocytes. Every receptor here comes from a human donor. Each CDR3 is given with its conserved first and last residue.

J	V	CDR3
TRBJ2-1	TRBV28	CASRQLGGVRNEQFF
TRBJ1-5	TRBV28	CASERDRAGNQPQHF
TRBJ1-2	TRBV20-1	CSARGPYGYTF
TRBJ2-3	TRBV6-4	CASSDSEGVGTDTQYF
TRBJ2-3	TRBV28	CASFSGGHSTDTQYF
TRBJ2-7	TRBV7-9	CASSPSQIYAYEQYF
TRBJ2-6	TRBV11-1	CASSLLGRCGGANVLTF
TRBJ2-5	TRBV6-5	CASSYGETQYF
TRBJ2-1	TRBV10-1	CASSARGFYNEQFF
TRBJ1-5	TRBV6-4	CASSQGNNQPQHF
TRBJ2-1	TRBV27	CASSLKSRPYNEQFF
TRBJ2-3	TRBV25-1	CASSIRATDTQYF
TRBJ2-7	TRBV11-2	CASRPASSYEQYF
TRBJ1-1	TRBV5-1	CASSLYGGTEAFF
TRBJ2-7	TRBV27	CASSPSNRGRYEQYF
TRBJ2-3	TRBV15	CATSRPREWDTDTQYF
TRBJ1-2	TRBV5-1	CASSLSGQGAVRASRGCGYTF
TRBJ1-4	TRBV5-6	CASSRRDWVTRNEKLFF
TRBJ1-2	TRBV5-1	CASSLEWGWYGYTF
TRBJ2-7	TRBV5-1	CASSLGQGASGIKSYEQYF